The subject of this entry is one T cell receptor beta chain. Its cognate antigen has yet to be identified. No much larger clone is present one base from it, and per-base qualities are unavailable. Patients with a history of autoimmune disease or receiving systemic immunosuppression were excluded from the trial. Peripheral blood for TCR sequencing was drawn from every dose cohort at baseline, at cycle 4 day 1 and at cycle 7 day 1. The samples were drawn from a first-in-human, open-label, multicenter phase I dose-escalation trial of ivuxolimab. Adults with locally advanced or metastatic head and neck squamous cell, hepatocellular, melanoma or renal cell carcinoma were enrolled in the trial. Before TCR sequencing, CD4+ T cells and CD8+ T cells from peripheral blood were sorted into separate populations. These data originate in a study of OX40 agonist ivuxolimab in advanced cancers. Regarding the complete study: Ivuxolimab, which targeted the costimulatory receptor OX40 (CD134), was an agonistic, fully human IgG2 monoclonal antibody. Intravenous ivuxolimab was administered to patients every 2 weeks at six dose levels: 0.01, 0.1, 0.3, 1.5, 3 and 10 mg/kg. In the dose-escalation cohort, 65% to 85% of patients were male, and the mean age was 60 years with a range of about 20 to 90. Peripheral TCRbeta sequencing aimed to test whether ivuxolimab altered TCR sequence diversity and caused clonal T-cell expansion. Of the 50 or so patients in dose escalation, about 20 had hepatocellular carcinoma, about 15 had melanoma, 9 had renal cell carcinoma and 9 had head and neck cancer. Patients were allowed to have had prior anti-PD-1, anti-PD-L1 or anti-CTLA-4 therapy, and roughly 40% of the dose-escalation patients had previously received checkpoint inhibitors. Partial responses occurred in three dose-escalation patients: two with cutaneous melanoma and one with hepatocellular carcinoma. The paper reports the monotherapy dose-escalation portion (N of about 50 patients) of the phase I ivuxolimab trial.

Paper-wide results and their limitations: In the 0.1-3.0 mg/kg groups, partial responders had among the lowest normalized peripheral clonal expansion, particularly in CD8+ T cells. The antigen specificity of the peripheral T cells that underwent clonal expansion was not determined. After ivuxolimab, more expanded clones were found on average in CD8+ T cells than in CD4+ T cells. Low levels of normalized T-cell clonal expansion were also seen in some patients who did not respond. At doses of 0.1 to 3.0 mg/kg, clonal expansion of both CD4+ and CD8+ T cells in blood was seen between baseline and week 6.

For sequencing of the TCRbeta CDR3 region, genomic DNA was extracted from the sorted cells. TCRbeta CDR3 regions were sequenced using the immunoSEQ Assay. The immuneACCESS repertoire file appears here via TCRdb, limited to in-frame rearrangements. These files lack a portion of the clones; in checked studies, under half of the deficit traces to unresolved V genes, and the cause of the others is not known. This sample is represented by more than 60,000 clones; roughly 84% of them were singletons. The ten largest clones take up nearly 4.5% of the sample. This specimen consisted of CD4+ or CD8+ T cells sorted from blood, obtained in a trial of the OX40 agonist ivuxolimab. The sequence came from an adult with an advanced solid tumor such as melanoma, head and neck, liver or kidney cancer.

The CDR3 region reads CASSLGLGGYGYTF. The nucleotide sequence is given as TGTGCCAGCAGCTTAGGACTGGGCGGCTATGGCTACACCTTC. The rearrangement combines TRBV11-1 with TRBJ1-2, with no confident D gene call. A distance of 10 bases separates the germline ends of V and J, which lose 1 base and 4 bases respectively. The CDR3 runs 14 amino acids, cysteine and phenylalanine included. CDR3 DNA only is kept here, 42 bases in frame from base 1. Taken from the germline V gene (reference sequence), the CDR1 and CDR2 loops are SGHAT and FQDESV.